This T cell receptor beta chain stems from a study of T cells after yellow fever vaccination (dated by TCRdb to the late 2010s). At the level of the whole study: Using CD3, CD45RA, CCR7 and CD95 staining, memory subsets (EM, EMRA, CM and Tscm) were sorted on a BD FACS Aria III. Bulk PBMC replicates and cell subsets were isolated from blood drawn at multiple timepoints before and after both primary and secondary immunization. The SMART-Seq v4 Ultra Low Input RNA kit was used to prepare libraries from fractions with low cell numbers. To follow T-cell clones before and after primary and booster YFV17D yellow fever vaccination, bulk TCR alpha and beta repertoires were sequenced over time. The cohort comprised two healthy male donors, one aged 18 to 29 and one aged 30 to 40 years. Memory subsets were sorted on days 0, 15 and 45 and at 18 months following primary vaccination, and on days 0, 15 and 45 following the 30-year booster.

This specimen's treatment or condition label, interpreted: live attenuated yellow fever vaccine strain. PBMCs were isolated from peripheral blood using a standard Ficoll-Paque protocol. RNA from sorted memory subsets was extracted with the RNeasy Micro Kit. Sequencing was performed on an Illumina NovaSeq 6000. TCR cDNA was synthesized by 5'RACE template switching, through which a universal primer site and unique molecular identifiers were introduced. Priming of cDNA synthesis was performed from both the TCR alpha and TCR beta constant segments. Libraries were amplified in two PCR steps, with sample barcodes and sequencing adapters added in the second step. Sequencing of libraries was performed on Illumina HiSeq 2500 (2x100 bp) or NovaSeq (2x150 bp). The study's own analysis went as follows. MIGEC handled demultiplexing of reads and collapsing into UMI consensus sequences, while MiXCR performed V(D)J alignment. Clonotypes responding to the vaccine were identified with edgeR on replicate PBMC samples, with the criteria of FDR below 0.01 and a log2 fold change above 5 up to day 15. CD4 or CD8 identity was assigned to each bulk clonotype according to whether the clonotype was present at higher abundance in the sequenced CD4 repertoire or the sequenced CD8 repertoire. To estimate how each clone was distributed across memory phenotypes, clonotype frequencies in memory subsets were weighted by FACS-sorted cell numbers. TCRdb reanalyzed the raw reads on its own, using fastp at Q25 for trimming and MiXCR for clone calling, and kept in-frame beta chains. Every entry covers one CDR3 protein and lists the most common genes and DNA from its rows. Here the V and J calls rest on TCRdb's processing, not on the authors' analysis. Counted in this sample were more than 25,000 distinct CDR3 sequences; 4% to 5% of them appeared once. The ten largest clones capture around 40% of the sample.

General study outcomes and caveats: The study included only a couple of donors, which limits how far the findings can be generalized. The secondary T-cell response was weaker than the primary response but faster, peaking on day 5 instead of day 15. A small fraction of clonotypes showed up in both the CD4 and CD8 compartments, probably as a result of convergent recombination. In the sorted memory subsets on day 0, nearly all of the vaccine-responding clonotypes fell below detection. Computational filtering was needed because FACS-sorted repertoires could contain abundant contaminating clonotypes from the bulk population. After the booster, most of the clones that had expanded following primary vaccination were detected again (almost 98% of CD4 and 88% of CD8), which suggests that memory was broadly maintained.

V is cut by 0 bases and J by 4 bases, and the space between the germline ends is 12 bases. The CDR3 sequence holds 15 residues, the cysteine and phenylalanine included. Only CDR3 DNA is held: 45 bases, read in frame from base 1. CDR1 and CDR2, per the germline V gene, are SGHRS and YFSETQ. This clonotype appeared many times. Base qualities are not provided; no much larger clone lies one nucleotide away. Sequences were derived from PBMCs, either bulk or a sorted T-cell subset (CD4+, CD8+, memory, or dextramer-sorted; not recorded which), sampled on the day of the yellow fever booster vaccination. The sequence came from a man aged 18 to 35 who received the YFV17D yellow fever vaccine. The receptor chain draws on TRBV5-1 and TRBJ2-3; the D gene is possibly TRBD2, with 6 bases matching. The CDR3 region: CASSLEGLASDTQYF. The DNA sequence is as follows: TGCGCCAGCAGCTTGGAAGGCCTAGCGTCAGATACGCAGTATTTT.